What follows describes a single T cell receptor beta chain. The data stem from a study of blood T cell repertoires in COVID-19. Overall study: From the United States, Italy and Spain came samples of acute and convalescent COVID-19. Sample material is recorded as cDNA or gDNA derived from T cells, B-cell-depleted T cells, or PBMCs.

J lost 4 bases, V lost 6 bases, and 5 bases had no gene match. This CDR3 region has 14 residues. Germline V gives CDR1 SEHNR, CDR2 FQNEAQ (reference sequence). Donors in Cohort 3 counted as recovered after two negative PCRs, clearance, or symptom resolution. Authors' analysis steps: Scientists estimated how many nucleated cells there were by amplifying reference gene primers. Libraries were prepared by immunoSEQ multiplex PCR; TCRdb keeps only in-frame clonotypes and omits some of them. V and J calls and clone size are given by that table; D and trimming were obtained from the DNA. The data show some 460,000 clones, about nine tenths seen once.

The sequencing sample was made of PBMCs or T cells enriched from blood (not recorded which). V usage is TRBV7-9 and J usage is TRBJ1-1, with TRBD1 matching over 10 bases. The receptor was isolated from a woman aged 18-29 years who had recovered from COVID-19. CDR3 residues: CASSSRDRGTEAFF. The CDR3 coding sequence is TGTGCCAGCAGTTCCCGGGACAGGGGCACTGAAGCTTTCTTT.